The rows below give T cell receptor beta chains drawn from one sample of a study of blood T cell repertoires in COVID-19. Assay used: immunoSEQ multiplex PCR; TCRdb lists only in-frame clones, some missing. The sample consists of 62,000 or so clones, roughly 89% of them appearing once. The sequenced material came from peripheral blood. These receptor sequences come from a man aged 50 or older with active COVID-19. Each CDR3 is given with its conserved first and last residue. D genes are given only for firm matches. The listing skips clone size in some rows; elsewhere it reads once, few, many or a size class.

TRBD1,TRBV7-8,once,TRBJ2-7,TGTGCCAGCAGGTACCAAATGGGACAGGGGAGTGAGCAGTACTTC,CASRYQMGQGSEQYF
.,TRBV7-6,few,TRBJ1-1,TGTGCCAGCAGCTACTATTACAAAGACAGGAACACTGAAGCTTTCTTT,CASSYYYKDRNTEAFF
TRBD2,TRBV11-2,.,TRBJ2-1,TGTGCCAGCAGCCCCAGCGGGGCAGGTCTCTACAATGAGCAGTTCTTC,CASSPSGAGLYNEQFF
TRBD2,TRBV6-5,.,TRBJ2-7,TGTGCCAGCAGTTACTCTGGCGGGAGCTCCTACGAGCAGTACTTC,CASSYSGGSSYEQYF
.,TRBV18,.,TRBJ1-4,TGTGCCAGCTCGCGGATAGGGGCTAATGAAAAACTGTTTTTT,CASSRIGANEKLFF
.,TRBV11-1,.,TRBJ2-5,TGTGCCAGCAGCTTACAGGGGTCCCAAGAGACCCAGTACTTC,CASSLQGSQETQYF
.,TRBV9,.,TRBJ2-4,TGTGCCAGCAGCGCCCCCGCCGGAGGGGACATTCAGTACTTC,CASSAPAGGDIQYF
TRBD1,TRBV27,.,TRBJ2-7,TGTGCCAGCAGCCCGGGACAGGTCGCATACGAGCAGTACTTC,CASSPGQVAYEQYF
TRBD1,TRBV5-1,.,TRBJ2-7,TGCGCCAGCAGGCTACCGGGACAGATGAACGAGCAGTACTTC,CASRLPGQMNEQYF
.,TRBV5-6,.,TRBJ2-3,TGTGCCAGCAGCTTGTTCTTTCGCGGGCCAGATACGCAGTATTTT,CASSLFFRGPDTQYF
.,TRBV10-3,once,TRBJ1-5,TGTGCCATCAGTGAACCGGACAGAGATAGCAATCAGCCCCAGCATTTT,CAISEPDRDSNQPQHF
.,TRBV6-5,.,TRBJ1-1,TGTGCCAGCAGTCGCCCCAGCGGGAACACTGAAGCTTTCTTT,CASSRPSGNTEAFF
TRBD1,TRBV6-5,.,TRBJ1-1,TGTGCCAGCAGTTGGGGACAGGGGGCTAGGGGGACTGAAGCTTTCTTT,CASSWGQGARGTEAFF
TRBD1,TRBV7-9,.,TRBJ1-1,TGTGCCAGCAGCATGGGACAGGGTGGGAGCACTGAAGCTTTCTTT,CASSMGQGGSTEAFF
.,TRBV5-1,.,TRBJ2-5,TGCGCCAGCAGCTTCGCGTCAAATGAAGAGACCCAGTACTTC,CASSFASNEETQYF
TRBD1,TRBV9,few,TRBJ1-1,TGTGCCAGCAGCGTAGCTAGCAGGGGGGTCACTGAAGCTTTCTTT,CASSVASRGVTEAFF
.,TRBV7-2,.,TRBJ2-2,TGTGCCAGCAGCTTACTAGGTCAGGGAGGCACCGGGGAGCTGTTTTTT,CASSLLGQGGTGELFF
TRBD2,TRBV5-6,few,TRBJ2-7,TGTGCCAGCAGCTCCGAAGCGGGGACTTACGAGCAGTACTTC,CASSSEAGTYEQYF
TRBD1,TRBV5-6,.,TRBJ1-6,TGTGCCAGCAGCTTACAGGGGGCCATTTCACCCCTCCACTTT,CASSLQGAISPLHF
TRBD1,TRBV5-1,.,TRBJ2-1,TGCGCCAGCAGTTACCGGGACAGGGCTAGCTCCTACAATGAGCAGTTCTTC,CASSYRDRASSYNEQFF
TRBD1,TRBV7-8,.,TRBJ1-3,TGTGCCAGCAGCGCCAAGACAGGGGAAAAAGGAAACACCATATATTTT,CASSAKTGEKGNTIYF
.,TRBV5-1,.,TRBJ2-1,TGCGCCAGCAGCTTAGACCTAGCGAAAAACAATGAGCAGTTCTTC,CASSLDLAKNNEQFF
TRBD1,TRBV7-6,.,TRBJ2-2,TGTGCCAGCAGCTTACACTCCGGGACAGGGATCACCGGGGAGCTGTTTTTT,CASSLHSGTGITGELFF